Listed below are T cell receptor beta chains from one sample, sequenced in a study of T-cell reconstitution after alpha-beta-depleted transplantation in children. Each CDR3 protein gets one entry after TCRdb re-called the PCR reads with MiXCR. The profile shows about 610,000 distinct CDR3 sequences, 27% of them singletons. This specimen consisted of PBMCs, obtained before TCRalphabeta/CD19-depleted stem cell transplant. The receptors come from a boy under three years old with Wiskott-Aldrich syndrome, due to receive a stem cell transplant. Each CDR3 is given with its conserved first and last residue. D genes are given only for firm matches. Expanded clones get a size class; other rows say once, few or many, or leave the size out.

j_call: TRBJ2-6; clone_size: NA; d_call: NA; v_call: TRBV20-1; cdr3_nt: TGCAGTGCTAGACTCGCGTCTGGGGCCAACGTCCTGACTTTC; cdr3_aa: CSARLASGANVLTF
j_call: TRBJ2-3; clone_size: NA; d_call: NA; v_call: TRBV20-1; cdr3_nt: TGCAGTGCTAGACCTGACCTCTGGGGGACTAGCACAGATACGCAGTATTTT; cdr3_aa: CSARPDLWGTSTDTQYF
j_call: TRBJ2-7; clone_size: once; d_call: TRBD1; v_call: TRBV7-2; cdr3_nt: TGTGCCAGCAGCTTAGGGGGCTGGACAGGGTACGAGCAGTACTTC; cdr3_aa: CASSLGGWTGYEQYF
j_call: TRBJ2-7; clone_size: NA; d_call: TRBD2; v_call: TRBV20-1; cdr3_nt: TGCAGTGCGCCCACCAGACTAGCGGAAACCTACGAGCAGTACTTC; cdr3_aa: CSAPTRLAETYEQYF
j_call: TRBJ2-1; clone_size: few; d_call: TRBD1; v_call: TRBV12-3/TRBV12-4; cdr3_nt: TGTGCCAGCCGTTTCCGGGACAGGAACAATGAGCAGTTCTTC; cdr3_aa: CASRFRDRNNEQFF
j_call: TRBJ2-1; clone_size: NA; d_call: TRBD2; v_call: TRBV20-1; cdr3_nt: TGCAGTGCTGCGCGGGGAGGGACTAGTCTTCGCAATGAGCAGTTCTTC; cdr3_aa: CSAARGGTSLRNEQFF
j_call: TRBJ2-3; clone_size: few; d_call: TRBD1; v_call: TRBV20-1; cdr3_nt: TGCAGTGCTTGGGCCGGGACAGCGAAGAATACGCAGTATTTT; cdr3_aa: CSAWAGTAKNTQYF
j_call: TRBJ2-7; clone_size: few; d_call: NA; v_call: TRBV27; cdr3_nt: TGTGCCAGCAGTTTCTCAGGGTACCCCTACGAGCAGTACTTC; cdr3_aa: CASSFSGYPYEQYF
j_call: TRBJ1-2; clone_size: few; d_call: NA; v_call: TRBV6-1; cdr3_nt: TGTGCCAGCACCATCTCTAACTATGGCTACACCTTC; cdr3_aa: CASTISNYGYTF
j_call: TRBJ1-1; clone_size: few; d_call: NA; v_call: TRBV29-1; cdr3_nt: TGCAGCGTTGAAGTGAGGGCAGGGTGGATGAACACTGAAGCTTTCTTT; cdr3_aa: CSVEVRAGWMNTEAFF
j_call: TRBJ1-3; clone_size: NA; d_call: TRBD1; v_call: TRBV10-3; cdr3_nt: TGTGCCTCCGGGACAGGGTCGGCTGGAAACACCATATATTTT; cdr3_aa: CASGTGSAGNTIYF
j_call: TRBJ2-3; clone_size: NA; d_call: TRBD1; v_call: TRBV6-5; cdr3_nt: TGTGCCAGCAGTTCCTCCCGTGGGACAGCCCTCACAGATACGCAGTATTTT; cdr3_aa: CASSSSRGTALTDTQYF
j_call: TRBJ2-1; clone_size: NA; d_call: NA; v_call: TRBV12-3/TRBV12-4; cdr3_nt: TGTGCCAGCTATTCCTCGGACGATTGGCGATACAATGAGCAGTTCTTC; cdr3_aa: CASYSSDDWRYNEQFF
j_call: TRBJ2-1; clone_size: many; d_call: TRBD2; v_call: TRBV29-1; cdr3_nt: TGCAGCGTCAAGGTAGCGGGAGTTGGTGAGCAGTTCTTC; cdr3_aa: CSVKVAGVGEQFF
j_call: TRBJ2-1; clone_size: few; d_call: TRBD2; v_call: TRBV4-2; cdr3_nt: TGTGCCAGCAGCGGGCGACTAGCGGGAGGCCATAGTGAGCAGTTCTTC; cdr3_aa: CASSGRLAGGHSEQFF
j_call: TRBJ2-2; clone_size: few; d_call: NA; v_call: TRBV7-9; cdr3_nt: TGTGCCAGCAGCTTGGGACGGGACCCACGGGCCGGGGAGCTGTTTTTT; cdr3_aa: CASSLGRDPRAGELFF
j_call: TRBJ2-7; clone_size: few; d_call: TRBD2; v_call: TRBV27; cdr3_nt: TGTGCCAGCAGTTTCAGACTAGCGGGAGCCTACGAGCAGTACTTC; cdr3_aa: CASSFRLAGAYEQYF
j_call: TRBJ2-3; clone_size: NA; d_call: NA; v_call: TRBV4-2; cdr3_nt: TGTGCCAGCAGCCAAGATTTCGGTCTGACGCAGTATTTT; cdr3_aa: CASSQDFGLTQYF
j_call: TRBJ1-5; clone_size: NA; d_call: NA; v_call: TRBV11-2; cdr3_nt: TGTGCCAGCAGCTTAGGGGCAGGGGTCGGTCAGCCCCAGCATTTT; cdr3_aa: CASSLGAGVGQPQHF
j_call: TRBJ2-1; clone_size: NA; d_call: NA; v_call: TRBV5-1; cdr3_nt: TGCGCCAGCAGCTTGGCCCAGGAAAGTGAGCAGTTCTTC; cdr3_aa: CASSLAQESEQFF
j_call: TRBJ2-5; clone_size: NA; d_call: TRBD1; v_call: TRBV9; cdr3_nt: TGTGCCAGCAGCGTAGGGACAGGGAGTTGGACCCAGTACTTC; cdr3_aa: CASSVGTGSWTQYF
j_call: TRBJ2-5; clone_size: NA; d_call: TRBD2; v_call: TRBV12-3/TRBV12-4; cdr3_nt: TGTGCCAGCAGTTTTGGTGTAGCGGGGACCCAGTACTTC; cdr3_aa: CASSFGVAGTQYF
j_call: TRBJ1-2; clone_size: NA; d_call: NA; v_call: TRBV10-1; cdr3_nt: TGCGCCAGCAGTGAGAAGGCGAACTATGGCTACACCTTC; cdr3_aa: CASSEKANYGYTF
j_call: TRBJ2-3; clone_size: NA; d_call: NA; v_call: TRBV12-3/TRBV12-4; cdr3_nt: TGTGCCAGCAGTTCAGCAGGGAATACGCAGTATTTT; cdr3_aa: CASSSAGNTQYF
j_call: TRBJ1-2; clone_size: NA; d_call: TRBD1; v_call: TRBV20-1; cdr3_nt: TGCAGTGCTAGTCCGGGACAGAACTATGGCTACACCTTC; cdr3_aa: CSASPGQNYGYTF
j_call: TRBJ2-1; clone_size: few; d_call: TRBD1; v_call: TRBV7-8; cdr3_nt: TGTGCCAGCAGCTTAGTCTTCCAGGGGGCACTCGGCAATGAGCAGTTCTTC; cdr3_aa: CASSLVFQGALGNEQFF
j_call: TRBJ2-1; clone_size: few; d_call: NA; v_call: TRBV7-9; cdr3_nt: TGTGCCAGCAGCCTCCGGACAGAAATGAACAATGAGCAGTTCTTC; cdr3_aa: CASSLRTEMNNEQFF
j_call: TRBJ2-1; clone_size: NA; d_call: TRBD2; v_call: TRBV4-1; cdr3_nt: TGCGCCAGCAGCCAAGGACTAGCGGGGAACTCCTACAATGAGCAGTTCTTC; cdr3_aa: CASSQGLAGNSYNEQFF
j_call: TRBJ2-7; clone_size: NA; d_call: TRBD1; v_call: TRBV6-5; cdr3_nt: TGTGCCAGCAGGGGGACAGGGCGGGAGCAGTACTTC; cdr3_aa: CASRGTGREQYF
j_call: TRBJ2-7; clone_size: NA; d_call: TRBD2; v_call: TRBV20-1; cdr3_nt: TGCAGTGCCGAGGGACTAGTCCTGAACGAGCAGTACTTC; cdr3_aa: CSAEGLVLNEQYF
j_call: TRBJ2-1; clone_size: NA; d_call: NA; v_call: TRBV20-1; cdr3_nt: TGCAGTGCTAGAGAGACGGGACGGCCTTACAATGAGCAGTTCTTC; cdr3_aa: CSARETGRPYNEQFF
j_call: TRBJ2-3; clone_size: few; d_call: TRBD2; v_call: TRBV7-2; cdr3_nt: TGTGCCAGCTCACGACTAGCGGGAGTCGCAGATACGCAGTATTTT; cdr3_aa: CASSRLAGVADTQYF
j_call: TRBJ2-5; clone_size: few; d_call: TRBD2; v_call: TRBV12-3/TRBV12-4; cdr3_nt: TGTGCCAGCAGCCTGGGACTAGCGGGGACGGGGACCCAGTACTTC; cdr3_aa: CASSLGLAGTGTQYF
j_call: TRBJ2-1; clone_size: few; d_call: TRBD1; v_call: TRBV20-1; cdr3_nt: TGCAGTGCCGCCGCCGGGACAGTCTACAATGAGCAGTTCTTC; cdr3_aa: CSAAAGTVYNEQFF
j_call: TRBJ1-1; clone_size: few; d_call: NA; v_call: TRBV20-1; cdr3_nt: TGCAGTGCTAGGGATAGGAGAGGGTACACTGAAGCTTTCTTT; cdr3_aa: CSARDRRGYTEAFF
j_call: TRBJ2-5; clone_size: NA; d_call: NA; v_call: TRBV5-1; cdr3_nt: TGCGCCAGCAGCTTGGGGGTCGGGAGAGAGACCCAGTACTTC; cdr3_aa: CASSLGVGRETQYF
j_call: TRBJ2-5; clone_size: NA; d_call: TRBD1; v_call: TRBV7-9; cdr3_nt: TGTGCCAGCAGCTTAGGACTCTGGACAGGGGGCGAAGAGACCCAGTACTTC; cdr3_aa: CASSLGLWTGGEETQYF
j_call: TRBJ2-7; clone_size: once; d_call: NA; v_call: TRBV10-3; cdr3_nt: TGTGCCATCAGAGAGACGGGGCCCTCCTACGAGCAGTACTTC; cdr3_aa: CAIRETGPSYEQYF
j_call: TRBJ1-5; clone_size: NA; d_call: NA; v_call: TRBV20-1; cdr3_nt: TGCAGTGCCCCCCCCGGATTAGGGCAGCCCCAGCATTTT; cdr3_aa: CSAPPGLGQPQHF
j_call: TRBJ1-2; clone_size: NA; d_call: NA; v_call: TRBV7-3; cdr3_nt: TGTGCCAGCAGCCCTGGCGTAGGTAACGGCTACTATGGCTACATCTTC; cdr3_aa: CASSPGVGNGYYGYIF
j_call: TRBJ2-5; clone_size: few; d_call: NA; v_call: TRBV5-1; cdr3_nt: TGCGCCAGCAGCCTTCACGTTGCAGGAGTCCAAGAGACCCAGTACTTC; cdr3_aa: CASSLHVAGVQETQYF
j_call: TRBJ2-3; clone_size: NA; d_call: TRBD1; v_call: TRBV24-1; cdr3_nt: TGTGCCACCAGTGATATCCAGGGGGACGGCACAGATACGCAGTATTTT; cdr3_aa: CATSDIQGDGTDTQYF
j_call: TRBJ2-1; clone_size: NA; d_call: TRBD2; v_call: TRBV7-3; cdr3_nt: TGTGCCAGCAGCCCTTTAGCGGGAGACCCCTACAATGAGCAGTTCTTC; cdr3_aa: CASSPLAGDPYNEQFF
j_call: TRBJ1-5; clone_size: few; d_call: NA; v_call: TRBV7-9; cdr3_nt: TGTGCCAGCAGCTTAGCCGGTCAGTGGGGCAATCAGCCCCAGCATTTT; cdr3_aa: CASSLAGQWGNQPQHF
j_call: TRBJ2-1; clone_size: NA; d_call: NA; v_call: TRBV15; cdr3_nt: TGTGCCACCAGCAGAGTCGATCCGGTCCCCTACAATGAGCAGTTCTTC; cdr3_aa: CATSRVDPVPYNEQFF
j_call: TRBJ1-5; clone_size: few; d_call: NA; v_call: TRBV27; cdr3_nt: TGTGCCAGCAGTACGAAAATAGGGGCGCCCCAGCATTTT; cdr3_aa: CASSTKIGAPQHF
j_call: TRBJ2-1; clone_size: NA; d_call: TRBD2; v_call: TRBV7-3; cdr3_nt: TGTGCCAGCAGCTTAACAAGCGGGAGGGTTGGGGGTGAGCAGTTCTTC; cdr3_aa: CASSLTSGRVGGEQFF